Below are 13 T cell receptor beta chains sequenced from a single sample in a study of regulatory T cells in long-lasting Graves disease. To make TCR beta libraries, researchers used iRepertoire HTBI primers and Arm-PCR of CDR3 regions. Via MiXCR, TCRdb re-called the multiplex PCR reads, giving one row per CDR3 protein. The table lists fewer than 400,000 distinct CDR3 sequences, under 25% of them singletons, with less than 25% in the top ten. As to time point: persistent/refractory GD, antithyroid drugs over 5 years with positive TRAb. After RNA was extracted from PBMCs, the TCR library was made from it. This sample comprised peripheral blood mononuclear cells (PBMCs), obtained when the disease was refractory, from a patient treated with antithyroid drugs. The receptors stem from a female donor with Graves disease.

Ten or more counts support this clonotype. The rearrangement joins TRBV11-2 to TRBJ2-2, with D uncertain. This CDR3 comprises 15 residues. V lost 5 bases, J lost 1 base, and 11 bases lay in between. Per germline, CDR1 SGHAT and CDR2 FQNNGV. For the CDR3, the DNA is TGTGCCAGCAGCCGCGCCGGGCAGAACACCGGGGAGCTGTTTTTT. This translates into CASSRAGQNTGELFF.

This clonotype turned up a few times. The chain has TRBV9 and TRBJ2-5, with D perhaps TRBD1 (5 bases). Trimming left V 4 bases short and J 5 bases short, with 15 bases between. This CDR3 spans 14 amino acids. Germline CDR1 is SGDLS and CDR2 is YYNGEE. The CDR3 sequence is CASSQGSNRETQYF. The CDR3 DNA sequence: TGTGCCAGCAGCCAGGGTTCTAATCGGGAGACCCAGTACTTC.

This rearrangement joins TRBV7-2 to TRBJ1-3; no clear D. Deletions cut 5 bases from V and 1 base from J, with 9 bases between. Germline V CDR1 and CDR2: SGHTA, FQGNSA. The CDR3 is 14 residues long. The CDR3 bases are TGTGCCAGCAGCCTGGTCGAGTCTGGAAACACCATATATTTT. Protein product: CASSLVESGNTIYF.

Only a few counts were recorded for this clonotype. The chain combines TRBV19 with TRBJ1-1; D is undetermined. V lost 6 bases to trimming and J lost 1 base, with 6 bases between them. Germline V lookup: CDR1 LNHDA, CDR2 SQIVND (reference sequence). The length of the CDR3 is 12 residues. The CDR3 loop is CASRDRNTEAFF. The CDR3 DNA is TGTGCCAGTAGAGACCGGAACACTGAAGCTTTCTTT.

V and J are TRBV6-2 or TRBV6-3 and TRBJ1-5, with 8 bases aligning to TRBD1. This CDR3 has 17 amino acids. J lost 3 bases, V lost 6 bases, and 13 bases had no gene match. Germline CDR1 MNHEY, CDR2 SVGEGT. CDR3 sequence (DNA): TGTGCCAGCAGCTCCGGACAGGGAAGAAGATACAATCAGCCCCAGCATTTT. This sequence encodes CASSSGQGRRYNQPQHF.

In its sample, this clonotype was seen many times. The rearrangement joins TRBV10-3 to TRBJ2-7, with 9 bases aligning to TRBD2. This CDR3 has 15 amino acids. Germline CDR1 is ENHRY and CDR2 is SYGVKD. V lost 4 bases and J lost 0; bases outside the gene matches: 4. As DNA, the CDR3 is TGTGCCATCAGTGCGACTAGCGGTTCCTCCTACGAGCAGTACTTC. Its translation: CAISATSGSSYEQYF.

This clonotype was counted at least ten times. This chain uses TRBV5-1 with TRBJ2-7; 8 bases agree with TRBD1. The CDR3 is 16 amino acids. Trimming took 7 bases from V and 3 from J; bases not matched to a gene: 15. In germline, CDR1 is SGHRS, CDR2 YFSETQ. The CDR3 here is CASGLGPQGALYEQYF. The CDR3 DNA sequence: TGCGCCAGCGGGCTGGGTCCTCAGGGGGCTCTCTACGAGCAGTACTTC. Filled out from reference TRBV5-1 and TRBJ2-7, the complete variable domain reads KAGVTQTPRYLIKTRGQQVTLSCSPISGHRSVSWYQQTPGQGLQFLFEYFSETQRNKGNFPGRFSGRQFSNSRSEMNVSTLELGDSALYLCASGLGPQGALYEQYFGPGTRLTVT.

In the case of this clonotype: This may come from a read error, since a much larger clone is one base off. The V and J genes are TRBV2 and TRBJ2-1, with TRBD2 matching 8 bases. The CDR3 sequence is 17 residues long. Germline V gene lookup returns CDR1 SNHLY and CDR2 FYNNEI. V was clipped by 5 bases and J by 2 bases; unmatched bases: 11. CDR3 sequence (DNA): TGTGCCAGCAGTCTGGAAGTAGCGGGATTCACCTACAATGAGCAGTTCTTC. Translating gives CASSLEVAGFTYNEQFF.

This clonotype was observed a handful of times. This chain joins TRBV28 and TRBJ2-1, with D possibly being TRBD1 or TRBD2 (5 bases each). The CDR3 extends over 16 amino acids. Trimming took off 5 bases at V and 4 bases at J, with 18 bases between the two ends. Germline V gene sequence: CDR1 MDHEN, CDR2 SYDVKM. The chain's CDR3 is CASSPTPGTQYNEQFF. CDR3 nucleotide sequence: TGTGCCAGCAGTCCGACCCCCGGGACCCAGTACAATGAGCAGTTCTTC.

The rearrangement joins TRBV30 to TRBJ2-7; the match to TRBD2 covers 8 bases. Germline CDR1 and CDR2: GTSNPN and SVGIG (reference sequence). This CDR3 has 14 residues. The J segment lost 2 bases and the V segment lost 3 bases, leaving 6 bases of the junction unmatched. The CDR3 DNA reads as TGTGCCTGGAGCCTACTAGCGGCACCCTACGAGCAGTACTTC. It codes for CAWSLLAAPYEQYF.

This clonotype was observed many times. The chain joins TRBV5-1 to TRBJ2-1; 10 nucleotides line up with TRBD1. Trimming at V came to 4 bases and at J to 8 bases, leaving 9 bases not matched to a gene. Per the germline V gene, CDR1 is SGHRS and CDR2 is YFSETQ. There are 15 residues in the CDR3. The CDR3 nucleotides read TGCGCCAGCAGCCCGGACAGGGGGTCCCACGATGAGCAGTTCTTC. This gives the protein CASSPDRGSHDEQFF.

This clonotype was counted between two and nine times. The chain joins TRBV27 to TRBJ2-6; unclear D gene. The germline V gene has CDR1 MNHEY and CDR2 SMNVEV (reference sequence). CDR3 length: 18 residues. V was cut by 2 bases and J by 1 base, with 15 bases left in between. The CDR3 coding sequence is TGTGCCAGCAGTTTAAGGGTAGGACCGATATCTGGGGCCAACGTCCTGACTTTC. Its translation: CASSLRVGPISGANVLTF.

CDR3 DNA sequence: TGTGCCAGCAGCCCCGGACCAGGACAATATGGCTACACCTTC. This translates into CASSPGPGQYGYTF. The gene calls are TRBV13 and TRBJ1-2; perhaps TRBD1 as D (5 bases). The length of the CDR3 is 14 residues. The germline gives CDR1 PRHDT, CDR2 FYEKMQ (reference sequence). Between the trimmed V and J ends, which lost 5 bases and 5 bases, there was a span of 15 bases.